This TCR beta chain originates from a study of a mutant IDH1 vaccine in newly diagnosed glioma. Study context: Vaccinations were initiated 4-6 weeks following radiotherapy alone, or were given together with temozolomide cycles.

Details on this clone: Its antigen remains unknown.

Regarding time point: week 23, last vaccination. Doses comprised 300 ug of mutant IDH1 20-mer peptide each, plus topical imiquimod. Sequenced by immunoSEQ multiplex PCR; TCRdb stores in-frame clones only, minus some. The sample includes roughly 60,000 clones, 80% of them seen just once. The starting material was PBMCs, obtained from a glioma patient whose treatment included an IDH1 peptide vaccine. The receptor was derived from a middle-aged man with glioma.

This CDR3 reads CASSLWTGEETQYF. Written as DNA, the CDR3 is TGTGCCAGCAGCTTATGGACAGGGGAAGAGACCCAGTACTTC. The chain uses TRBV7-9 and TRBJ2-5; 9 bases match TRBD1. The CDR3 contains 14 residues. Per germline, CDR1 SEHNR and CDR2 FQNEAQ (reference sequence). The V gene end was trimmed by 2 bases and the J gene end by 3 bases; junction bases not matched to a gene: 1.